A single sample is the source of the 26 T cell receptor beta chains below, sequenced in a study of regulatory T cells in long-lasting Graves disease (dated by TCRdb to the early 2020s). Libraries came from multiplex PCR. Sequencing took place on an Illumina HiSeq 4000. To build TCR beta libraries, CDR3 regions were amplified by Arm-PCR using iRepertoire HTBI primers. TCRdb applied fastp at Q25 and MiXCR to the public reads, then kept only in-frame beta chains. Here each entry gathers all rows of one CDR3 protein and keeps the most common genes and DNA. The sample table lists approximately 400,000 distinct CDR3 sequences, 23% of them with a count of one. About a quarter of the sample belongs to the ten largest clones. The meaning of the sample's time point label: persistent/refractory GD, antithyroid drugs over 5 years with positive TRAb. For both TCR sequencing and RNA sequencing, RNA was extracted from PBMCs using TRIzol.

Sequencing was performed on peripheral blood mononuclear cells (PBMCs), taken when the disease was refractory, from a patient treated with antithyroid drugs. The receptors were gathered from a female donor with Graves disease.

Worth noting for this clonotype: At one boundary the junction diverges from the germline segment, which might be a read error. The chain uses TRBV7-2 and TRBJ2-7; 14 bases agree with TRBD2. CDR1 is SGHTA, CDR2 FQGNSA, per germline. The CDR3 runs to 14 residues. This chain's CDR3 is CASRSRLAGGPQHF. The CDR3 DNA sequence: TGTGCCAGCAGGTCCAGACTAGCGGGAGGGCCCCAGCACTTC.

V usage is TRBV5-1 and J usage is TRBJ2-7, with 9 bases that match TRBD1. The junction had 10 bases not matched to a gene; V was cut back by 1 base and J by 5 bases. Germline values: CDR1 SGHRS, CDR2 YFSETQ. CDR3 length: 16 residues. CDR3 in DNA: TGCGCCAGCAGCTTGATGCCCGGGACAGGGCCCGACGAGCAGTACTTC. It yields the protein CASSLMPGTGPDEQYF. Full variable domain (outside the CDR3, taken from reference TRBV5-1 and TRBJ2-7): KAGVTQTPRYLIKTRGQQVTLSCSPISGHRSVSWYQQTPGQGLQFLFEYFSETQRNKGNFPGRFSGRQFSNSRSEMNVSTLELGDSALYLCASSLMPGTGPDEQYFGPGTRLTVT.

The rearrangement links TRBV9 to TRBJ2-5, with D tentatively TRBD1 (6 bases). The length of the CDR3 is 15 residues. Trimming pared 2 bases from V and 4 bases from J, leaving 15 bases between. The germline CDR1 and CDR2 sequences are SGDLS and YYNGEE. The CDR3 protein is CASSVASGTRETQYF. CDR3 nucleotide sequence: TGTGCCAGCAGCGTTGCCTCCGGGACACGAGAGACCCAGTACTTC.

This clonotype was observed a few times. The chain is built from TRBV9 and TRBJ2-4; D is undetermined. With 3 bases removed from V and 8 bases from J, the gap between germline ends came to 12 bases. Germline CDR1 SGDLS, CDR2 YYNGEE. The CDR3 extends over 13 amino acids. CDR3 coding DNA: TGTGCCAGCAGCGACCAGGCTGCGGACATTCAGTACTTC. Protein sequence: CASSDQAADIQYF.

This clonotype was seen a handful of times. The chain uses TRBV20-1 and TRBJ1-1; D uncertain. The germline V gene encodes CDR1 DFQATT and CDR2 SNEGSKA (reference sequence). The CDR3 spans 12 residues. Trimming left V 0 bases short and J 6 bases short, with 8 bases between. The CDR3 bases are TGCAGTGCTAGAGATCGGGGTTCTGAAGCTTTCTTT. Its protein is CSARDRGSEAFF.

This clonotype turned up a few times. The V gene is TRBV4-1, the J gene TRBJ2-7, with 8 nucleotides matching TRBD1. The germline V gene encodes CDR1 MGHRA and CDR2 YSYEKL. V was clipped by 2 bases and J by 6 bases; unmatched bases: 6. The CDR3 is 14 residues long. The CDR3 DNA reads TGCGCCAGCAGCCAACCGGGACAGGCTCTCGAGCAGTACTTC. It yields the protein CASSQPGQALEQYF.

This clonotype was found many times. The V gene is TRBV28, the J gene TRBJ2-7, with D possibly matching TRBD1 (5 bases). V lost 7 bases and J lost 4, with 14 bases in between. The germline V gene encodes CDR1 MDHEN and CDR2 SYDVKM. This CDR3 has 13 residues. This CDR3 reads CASTRQPGYEQYF. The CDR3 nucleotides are TGTGCCAGCACTAGACAGCCTGGGTACGAGCAGTACTTC.

The CDR3 coding sequence is TGCAGTGCTGAACCCGGGACTAGCGGGGTTAATGAGCAGTTCTTC. It is translated as CSAEPGTSGVNEQFF. J is TRBJ2-1 and V is TRBV20-1, with 13 positions matching TRBD2. The CDR3 is 15 amino acids. Germline V gene lookup returns CDR1 DFQATT and CDR2 SNEGSKA (reference sequence). With V trimmed by 5 bases and J by 7 bases, 8 bases remained unmatched.

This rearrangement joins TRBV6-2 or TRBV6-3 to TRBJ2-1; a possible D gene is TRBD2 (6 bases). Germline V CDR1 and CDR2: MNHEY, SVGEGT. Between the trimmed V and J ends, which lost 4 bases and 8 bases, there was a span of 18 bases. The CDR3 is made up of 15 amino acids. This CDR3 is CASSSPTRAIDEQFF. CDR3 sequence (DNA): TGTGCCAGCAGTTCCCCGACTAGAGCTATCGATGAGCAGTTCTTC.

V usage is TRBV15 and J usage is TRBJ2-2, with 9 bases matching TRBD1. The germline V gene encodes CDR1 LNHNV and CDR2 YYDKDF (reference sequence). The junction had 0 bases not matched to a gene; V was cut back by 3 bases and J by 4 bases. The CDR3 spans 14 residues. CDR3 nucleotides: TGTGCCACCAGCAGGGACAGGGGCACCGGGGAGCTGTTTTTT. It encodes CATSRDRGTGELFF.

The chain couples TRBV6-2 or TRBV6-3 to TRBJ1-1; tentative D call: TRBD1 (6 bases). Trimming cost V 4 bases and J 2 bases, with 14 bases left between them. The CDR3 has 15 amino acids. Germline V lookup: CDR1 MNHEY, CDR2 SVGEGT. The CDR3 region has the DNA TGTGCCAGCAGTTGGATCCAGGGGTTAAACACTGAAGCTTTCTTT. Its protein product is CASSWIQGLNTEAFF.

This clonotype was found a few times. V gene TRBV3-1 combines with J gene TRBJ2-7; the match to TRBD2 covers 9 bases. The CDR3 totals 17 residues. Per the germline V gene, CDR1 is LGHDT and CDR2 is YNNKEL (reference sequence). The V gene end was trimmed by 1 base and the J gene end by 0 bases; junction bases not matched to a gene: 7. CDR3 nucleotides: TGTGCCAGCAGCCAAGGGGCTAGCGGGATTAGCTCCTACGAGCAGTACTTC. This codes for CASSQGASGISSYEQYF.

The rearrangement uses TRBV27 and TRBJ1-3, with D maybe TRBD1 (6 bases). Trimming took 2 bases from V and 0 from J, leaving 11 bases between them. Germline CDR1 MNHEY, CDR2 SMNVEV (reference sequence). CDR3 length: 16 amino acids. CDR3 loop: CASSLAGVNSGNTIYF. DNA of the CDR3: TGTGCCAGCAGTTTAGCAGGGGTCAACTCTGGAAACACCATATATTTT.

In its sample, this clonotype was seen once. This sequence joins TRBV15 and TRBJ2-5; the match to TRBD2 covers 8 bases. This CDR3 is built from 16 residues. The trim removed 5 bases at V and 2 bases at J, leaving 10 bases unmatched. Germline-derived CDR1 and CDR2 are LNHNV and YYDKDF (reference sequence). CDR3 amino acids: CATSPYEIAGQETQYF. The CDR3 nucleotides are TGTGCCACCAGCCCCTACGAAATAGCGGGACAAGAGACCCAGTACTTC.

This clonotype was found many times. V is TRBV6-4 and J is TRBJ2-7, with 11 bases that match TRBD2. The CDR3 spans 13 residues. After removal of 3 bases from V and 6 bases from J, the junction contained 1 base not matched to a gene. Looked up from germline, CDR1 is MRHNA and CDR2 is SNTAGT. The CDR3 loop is CASSELAGVEQYF. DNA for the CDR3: TGTGCCAGCAGTGAACTAGCGGGAGTCGAGCAGTACTTC.

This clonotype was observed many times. The DNA of the CDR3 is TGTGCCAGCAGCCACGCGACAGGGAACACTGAAGCTTTCTTT. This translates into CASSHATGNTEAFF. The rearrangement links TRBV3-1 to TRBJ1-1; the D gene is possibly TRBD1 (6 bases). The CDR3 sequence is 14 residues long. The V end was cut by 3 bases, the J end by 1 base, with 9 bases between. Germline V gives CDR1 LGHDT, CDR2 YNNKEL (reference sequence).

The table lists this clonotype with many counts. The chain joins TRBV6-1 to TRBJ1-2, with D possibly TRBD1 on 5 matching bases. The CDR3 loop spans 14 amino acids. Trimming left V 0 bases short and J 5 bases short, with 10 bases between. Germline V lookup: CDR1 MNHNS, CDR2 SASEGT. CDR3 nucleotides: TGTGCCAGCAGTGAAGCACTCACAGGATATGGCTACACCTTC. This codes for CASSEALTGYGYTF.

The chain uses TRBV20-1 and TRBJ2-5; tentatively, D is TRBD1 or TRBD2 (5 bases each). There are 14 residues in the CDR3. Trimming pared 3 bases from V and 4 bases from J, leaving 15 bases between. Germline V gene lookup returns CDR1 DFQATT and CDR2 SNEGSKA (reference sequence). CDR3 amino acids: CSASGIGVGETQYF. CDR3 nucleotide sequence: TGCAGTGCTAGCGGGATAGGGGTAGGAGAGACCCAGTACTTC.

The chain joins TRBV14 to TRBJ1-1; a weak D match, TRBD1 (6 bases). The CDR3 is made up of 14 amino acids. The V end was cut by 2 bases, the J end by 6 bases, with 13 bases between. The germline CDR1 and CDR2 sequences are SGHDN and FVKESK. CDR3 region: CASSQHQQGAEAFF. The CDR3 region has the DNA TGTGCCAGCAGCCAACATCAACAGGGCGCTGAAGCTTTCTTT.

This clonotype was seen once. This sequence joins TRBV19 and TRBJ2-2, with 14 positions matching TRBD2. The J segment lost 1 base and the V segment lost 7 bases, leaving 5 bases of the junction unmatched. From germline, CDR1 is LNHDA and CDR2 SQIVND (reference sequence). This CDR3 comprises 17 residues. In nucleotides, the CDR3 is TGTGCCAGTATGACTAGCGGGAGGGCCAGGAACACCGGGGAGCTGTTTTTT. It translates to CASMTSGRARNTGELFF.

CDR3 in DNA: TGTGCCATCAGCACGACAGGGGGCCTCACTGAAGCTTTCTTT. Its protein is CAISTTGGLTEAFF. The rearrangement uses TRBV25-1 and TRBJ1-1; 10 bases are shared with TRBD1. This CDR3 spans 14 amino acids. From germline, CDR1 is MGHDK and CDR2 SYGVNS. After removal of 10 bases from V and 4 bases from J, the junction contained 9 bases not matched to a gene.

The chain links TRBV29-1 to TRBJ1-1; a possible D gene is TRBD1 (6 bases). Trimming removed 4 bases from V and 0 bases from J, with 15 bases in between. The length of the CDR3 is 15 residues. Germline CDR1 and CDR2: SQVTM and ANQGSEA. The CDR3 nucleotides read TGCAGCGTTGGTCGCAGGGGAGGTATGAACACTGAAGCTTTCTTT. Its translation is CSVGRRGGMNTEAFF. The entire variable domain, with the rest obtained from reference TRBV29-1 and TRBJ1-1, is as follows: SAVISQKPSRDICQRGTSLTIQCQVDSQVTMMFWYRQQPGQSLTLIATANQGSEATYESGFVIDKFPISRPNLTFSTLTVSNMSPEDSSIYLCSVGRRGGMNTEAFFGQGTRLTVV.

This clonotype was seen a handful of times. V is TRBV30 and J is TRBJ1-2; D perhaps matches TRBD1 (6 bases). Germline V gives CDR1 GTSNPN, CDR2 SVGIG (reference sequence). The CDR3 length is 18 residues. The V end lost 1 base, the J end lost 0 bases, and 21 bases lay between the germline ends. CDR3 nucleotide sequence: TGTGCCTGGAGTGCCCCGGCCGGGTGGACAGAGGCTAACTATGGCTACACCTTC. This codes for CAWSAPAGWTEANYGYTF.

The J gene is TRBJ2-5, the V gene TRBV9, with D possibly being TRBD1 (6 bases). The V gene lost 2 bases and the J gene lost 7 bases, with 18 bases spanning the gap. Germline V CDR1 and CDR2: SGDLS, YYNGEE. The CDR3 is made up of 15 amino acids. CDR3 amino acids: CASSVASGTRVTQYF. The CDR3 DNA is TGTGCCAGCAGCGTTGCCTCCGGGACACGAGTGACCCAGTACTTC.

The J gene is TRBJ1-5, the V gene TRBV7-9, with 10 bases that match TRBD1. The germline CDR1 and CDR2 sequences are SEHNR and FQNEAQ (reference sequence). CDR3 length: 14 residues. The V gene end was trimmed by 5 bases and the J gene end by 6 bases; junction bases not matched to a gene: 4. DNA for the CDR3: TGTGCCAGCAGCCCCGGGACAGGGGTTCAGCCCCAGCATTTT. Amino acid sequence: CASSPGTGVQPQHF.

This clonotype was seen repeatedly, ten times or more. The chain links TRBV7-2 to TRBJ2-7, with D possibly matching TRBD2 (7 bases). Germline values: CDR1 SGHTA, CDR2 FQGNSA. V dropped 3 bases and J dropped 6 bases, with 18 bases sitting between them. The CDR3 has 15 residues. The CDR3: CASSFTSVGASEQYF. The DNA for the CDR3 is TGTGCCAGCAGCTTTACTAGCGTGGGGGCCTCCGAGCAGTACTTC.